Below are 21 T cell receptor beta chains sequenced from a single sample in a study of technical replicates of blood from several donors. Measured with immunoSEQ multiplex PCR; TCRdb has only the in-frame clones, and not every one. The top ten hold approximately 0.41% of the sample, which has about 74,000 clones, over 75% seen once. Material: T cells isolated from PBMCs. All receptors come from a human donor in good health.

The rearrangement links TRBV11-2 to TRBJ2-7; 10 nucleotides match TRBD2. The V and J ends lost 6 bases and 7 bases, in that order; junction bases with no gene match: 6. This CDR3 comprises 13 residues. Germline V lookup: CDR1 SGHAT, CDR2 FQNNGV. The CDR3 protein is CASSKREGGEQYF. For the CDR3, the DNA is TGTGCCAGCAGTAAGCGGGAGGGCGGGGAGCAGTACTTC.

V usage is TRBV10-3 and J usage is TRBJ2-1, with 9 bases matching TRBD1. This CDR3 is built from 15 residues. V was pared by 6 bases and J by 4 bases, with 7 bases of the junction left unmatched. CDR1 is ENHRY, CDR2 SYGVKD, per germline. In nucleotides, the CDR3 is TGTGCCATCAGCGCTAGACAGGGGGTATACAATGAGCAGTTCTTC. Translated, it gives CAISARQGVYNEQFF.

The V gene is TRBV4-1, the J gene TRBJ2-5; 9 bases are shared with TRBD2. V lost 0 bases and J lost 5; bases outside the gene matches: 7. This CDR3 comprises 16 residues. Germline lookup yields CDR1 MGHRA and CDR2 YSYEKL. The CDR3 DNA is TGCGCCAGCAGCCAAGATATAACTAGCGGGTCGGAGACCCAGTACTTC. Its protein product is CASSQDITSGSETQYF.

This clone was found once. The chain uses TRBV27 and TRBJ2-3; 11 nucleotides agree with TRBD2. The germline CDR1 and CDR2 sequences are MNHEY and SMNVEV (reference sequence). The CDR3 totals 15 residues. Unmatched junction bases numbered 6, after V lost 5 bases and J lost 5 bases. The CDR3 nucleotides read TGTGCCAGCAGTCCGACTAGCGGGATTGAAGATACGCAGTATTTT. Amino acids: CASSPTSGIEDTQYF.

This clone was detected only a few times. The rearrangement joins TRBV27 to TRBJ1-5; TRBD1 might be the D (6 bases). Germline assignment: CDR1 MNHEY and CDR2 SMNVEV (reference sequence). The CDR3 is 17 residues long. V gave up 5 bases and J gave up 1 base, with 18 bases separating them. The CDR3 nucleotides read TGTGCCAGCAGTACCTACGGTGGGGGCAGAAGCAATCAGCCCCAGCATTTT. It yields the protein CASSTYGGGRSNQPQHF.

This chain uses TRBV6-4 with TRBJ1-4; D is unclear. Germline assignment: CDR1 MRHNA and CDR2 SNTAGT. V was clipped by 8 bases and J by 4 bases, with 17 bases between them. CDR3 length equals 15 residues. The CDR3 region has the DNA TGTGCCAGCCCGAAGGACTTCCTGATTAATGAAAAACTGTTTTTT. It is translated as CASPKDFLINEKLFF.

In this sample, this clone turned up once. The gene calls are TRBV25-1 and TRBJ2-2; TRBD1 matches 11 bases. Unmatched junction bases numbered 7, after V lost 8 bases and J lost 5 bases. CDR3 length: 15 residues. From germline, CDR1 is MGHDK and CDR2 SYGVNS. CDR3 loop: CASVSGTGGTGELFF. In nucleotides, the CDR3 is TGTGCCAGCGTATCCGGGACAGGGGGAACCGGGGAGCTGTTTTTT.

The chain has TRBV6-5 and TRBJ2-3; D is perhaps TRBD2 (5 bases). The CDR3 totals 15 residues. V was cut by 2 bases and J by 0 bases, with 9 bases left in between. CDR1 is MNHEY and CDR2 is SVGAGI in the germline V gene. The CDR3 nucleotides read TGTGCCAGCAGTTACGGCCTAGCTAGCACAGATACGCAGTATTTT. The encoded protein is CASSYGLASTDTQYF.

The gene calls are TRBV7-8 and TRBJ2-3, with TRBD2 as a possible D gene (6 bases). There are 14 residues in the CDR3. From germline, CDR1 is SGHVS and CDR2 FQNEAQ. The V end was cut by 3 bases, the J end by 3 bases, with 10 bases between. CDR3 DNA: TGTGCCAGCAGCTTCCATGCGGGGACAGATACGCAGTATTTT. Its protein product is CASSFHAGTDTQYF.

The genes are TRBV2 and TRBJ1-2, with TRBD1 identical over 9 bases. The V and J ends lost 6 bases and 6 bases, in that order; junction bases with no gene match: 8. The germline CDR1 and CDR2 sequences are SNHLY and FYNNEI. The CDR3 runs 14 residues. The CDR3 DNA follows: TGTGCCAGCAGAGATGGACAGGGGAGAAATGGCTACACCTTC. It codes for CASRDGQGRNGYTF. Together with reference TRBV2 and TRBJ1-2, the CDR3 gives the full variable domain: EPEVTQTPSHQVTQMGQEVILRCVPISNHLYFYWYRQILGQKVEFLVSFYNNEISEKSEIFDDQFSVERPDGSNFTLKIRSTKLEDSAMYFCASRDGQGRNGYTFGSGTRLTVV.

The rearrangement uses TRBV7-6 and TRBJ1-1; tentatively, D is TRBD1 (6 bases). V was clipped by 1 base and J by 0 bases, with 21 bases between them. The CDR3 totals 19 residues. CDR1 is SGHVS and CDR2 is FNYEAQ in the germline V gene. The CDR3 region is CASSLEGGRGLSLNTEAFF. In DNA, the CDR3 is TGTGCCAGCAGCTTAGAAGGGGGACGGGGCTTGAGTTTGAACACTGAAGCTTTCTTT.

The rearrangement joins TRBV2 to TRBJ1-2, with 9 bases fitting TRBD1. Trimming at V came to 5 bases and at J to 7 bases, leaving 5 bases not matched to a gene. Germline CDR1 reads SNHLY; CDR2 reads FYNNEI. CDR3 size: 13 residues. The DNA for the CDR3 is TGTGCCAGCAGTCCGGGACAGGGCTCTGGCTACACCTTC. As protein: CASSPGQGSGYTF.

The J gene is TRBJ2-3, the V gene TRBV28; TRBD2 matches 8 bases. CDR1 and CDR2 (germline): MDHEN, SYDVKM. V lost 3 bases to trimming and J lost 6 bases; unmatched junction nucleotides: 8. This CDR3 comprises 15 residues. CDR3 sequence (DNA): TGTGCCAGCAGTTTTCCGGGACTAGTGTGGGATACGCAGTATTTT. Residues: CASSFPGLVWDTQYF.

This chain connects TRBV7-3 to TRBJ2-3, with D maybe TRBD2 (6 bases). Germline CDR1 reads SGHTA; CDR2 reads FQGTGA. With 4 bases removed from V and 5 bases from J, the gap between germline ends came to 13 bases. The CDR3 is 14 residues long. CDR3 bases: TGTGCCAGCAGCTCCGGGCTAGCGCAAGATACGCAGTATTTT. Residues: CASSSGLAQDTQYF.

The chain employs TRBV6-5 and TRBJ1-4; 7 bases match TRBD1. The V gene end was trimmed by 6 bases and the J gene end by 6 bases; junction bases not matched to a gene: 4. Germline CDR1 MNHEY, CDR2 SVGAGI. This CDR3 has 13 amino acids. The CDR3 sequence is CASRRGRDEKLFF. CDR3 in DNA: TGTGCCAGCAGGAGGGGGCGGGATGAAAAACTGTTTTTT.

The chain couples TRBV28 to TRBJ2-7, with D possibly TRBD1 on 5 matching bases. This CDR3 comprises 14 residues. Trimming left V 7 bases short and J 5 bases short, with 18 bases between. Germline V lookup: CDR1 MDHEN, CDR2 SYDVKM. The CDR3 DNA reads as TGTGCCAGCAATTTTAGAACTTCAGGGAACGAGCAGTACTTC. This translates into CASNFRTSGNEQYF.

This clone has more than one count but fewer than ten. V is TRBV5-1 and J is TRBJ1-1; 7 nucleotides match TRBD1. This CDR3 contains 14 residues. The J segment lost 1 base and the V segment lost 4 bases, leaving 4 bases of the junction unmatched. CDR1 is SGHRS and CDR2 is YFSETQ in the germline V gene. CDR3 in amino acids: CASSPRTGNTEAFF. In DNA form, the CDR3 reads TGCGCCAGCAGCCCTAGGACAGGGAACACTGAAGCTTTCTTT.

V is TRBV4-2 and J is TRBJ2-5, with D perhaps TRBD1 (5 bases). The germline V and J ends were trimmed by 0 bases and 4 bases, with 9 bases remaining between them. The CDR3 is 14 residues long. Germline V gene data show CDR1 as LGHNA and CDR2 as YNFKEQ. The CDR3 region is CASSQEGAGETQYF. In nucleotides, the CDR3 is TGTGCCAGCAGCCAAGAAGGGGCTGGAGAGACCCAGTACTTC.

The J gene is TRBJ2-3, the V gene TRBV5-4; a possible D gene is TRBD1 (5 bases). The V end lost 0 bases, the J end lost 2 bases, and 13 bases lay between the germline ends. The CDR3 has 16 residues. From germline, CDR1 is SGHNT and CDR2 YYREEE (reference sequence). CDR3 DNA: TGTGCCAGCAGCTTGGGTCCCGTACAGGACACAGATACGCAGTATTTT. Translating it yields CASSLGPVQDTDTQYF.

The rearrangement links TRBV19 to TRBJ1-3, with TRBD1 as a possible D gene (5 bases). CDR3 length: 15 amino acids. The germline V and J ends were trimmed by 0 bases and 0 bases, with 6 bases remaining between them. Germline V CDR1 and CDR2: LNHDA, SQIVND (reference sequence). The CDR3 spells CASSIEGLSGNTIYF. DNA of the CDR3: TGTGCCAGTAGTATAGAGGGACTCTCTGGAAACACCATATATTTT.

CDR3 sequence (DNA): TGTGCCAGCAGCTTAGATCTGAACAGGGGCTCTTATGGCTACACCTTC. This translates into CASSLDLNRGSYGYTF. This chain joins TRBV11-2 and TRBJ1-2, with TRBD1 matching over 7 bases. CDR1 SGHAT and CDR2 FQNNGV come from the germline V gene. CDR3 length: 16 amino acids. V trimming: 0 bases; J trimming: 5 bases; junction bases outside the gene matches: 9.